This T cell receptor (beta chain) was recorded in a study of shared clonotypes between healthy human individuals. Study-level background: A donor's plate count was three for CD4 naive and three for CD4 memory; CD8 naive had two and CD8 memory one. The study's findings and limits: Relative to clonotypes present in all four donors, those not shared had lower generation probabilities. What naive subsets generally showed was a larger estimated richness than memory subsets showed.

The germline gives CDR1 SGHDT, CDR2 YYEEEE. This CDR3 contains 15 residues. V shed 1 base and J shed 2 bases, with 12 bases lying between them. Template for every sorted-subset replicate PCR totaled approximately 200 ng DNA, around 32,000 T cell genomes. Assay used: immunoSEQ multiplex PCR; TCRdb lists only in-frame clones, some missing. This sample has about 1.1 million clones, with about four fifths found just once. Points on this clone: What it binds is unknown.

This chain links TRBV5-6 with TRBJ1-1, with a weak D call TRBD1 (6 bases). This receptor was obtained from a man aged 18 to 30 in good health. Some clones in this sample may be carry-over from other donors' samples. Sequenced material: memory CD4+ T cells from PBMCs. The sample's subset: CD45RA-negative fraction. This chain's CDR3 is CASSLIGGGNTEAFF. The CDR3 nucleotides are TGTGCCAGCAGCTTGATAGGGGGAGGCAACACTGAAGCTTTCTTT.